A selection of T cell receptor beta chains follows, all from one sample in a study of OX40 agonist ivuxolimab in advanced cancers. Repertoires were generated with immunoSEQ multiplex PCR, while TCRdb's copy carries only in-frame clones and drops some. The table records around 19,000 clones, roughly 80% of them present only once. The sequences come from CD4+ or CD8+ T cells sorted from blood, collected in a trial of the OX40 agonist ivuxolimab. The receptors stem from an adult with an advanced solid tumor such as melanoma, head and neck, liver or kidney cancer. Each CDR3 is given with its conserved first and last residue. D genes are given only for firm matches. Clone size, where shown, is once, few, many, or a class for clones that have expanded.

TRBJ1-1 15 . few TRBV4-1 CASSQEDGGRAEAFF TGCGCCAGCAGCCAAGAGGATGGGGGGAGGGCTGAAGCTTTCTTT
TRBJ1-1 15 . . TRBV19 CASSMNSLEGTEAFF TGTGCCAGTAGTATGAACTCCCTTGAGGGCACTGAAGCTTTCTTT
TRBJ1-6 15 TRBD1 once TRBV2 CATQLTDRDGSPLHF TGTGCTACCCAATTAACGGACAGGGATGGGTCACCCCTCCACTTT
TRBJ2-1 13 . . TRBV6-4 CASSDLDSNEQFF TGTGCCAGCAGTGATCTAGATAGCAATGAGCAGTTCTTC
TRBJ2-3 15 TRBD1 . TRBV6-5 CASRLRDRVIDTQYF TGTGCCAGCAGGCTCCGGGACAGGGTCATTGATACGCAGTATTTT
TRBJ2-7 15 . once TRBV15 CATSRVGDSTYEQYF TGTGCCACCAGCAGAGTGGGGGACTCCACCTACGAGCAGTACTTC
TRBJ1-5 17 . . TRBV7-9 CASSLGIAVDIGQPQHF TGTGCCAGCAGCTTAGGGATCGCCGTAGACATCGGTCAGCCCCAGCATTTT
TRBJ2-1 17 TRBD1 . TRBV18 CASSPQPGQGSYNEQFF TGTGCCAGCTCACCACAACCGGGACAGGGATCCTACAATGAGCAGTTCTTC
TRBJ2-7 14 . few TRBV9 CASSTEGVSYEQYF TGTGCCAGCAGCACCGAGGGGGTTTCCTACGAGCAGTACTTC
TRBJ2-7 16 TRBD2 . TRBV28 CASRVTSGGHAYEQYF TGTGCCAGCAGGGTGACTAGCGGGGGTCACGCCTACGAGCAGTACTTC
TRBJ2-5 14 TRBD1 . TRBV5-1 CASTFTTGQETQYF TGCGCCAGCACCTTTACGACAGGGCAAGAGACCCAGTACTTC
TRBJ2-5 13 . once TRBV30 CAWTSRDQETQYF TGTGCCTGGACTTCGCGAGACCAAGAGACCCAGTACTTC
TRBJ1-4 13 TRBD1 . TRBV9 CASSALTGEKLFF TGTGCCAGCAGCGCCCTGACAGGGGAAAAACTGTTTTTT
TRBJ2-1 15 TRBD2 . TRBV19 CASSIGTSGYREQFF TGTGCCAGTAGTATAGGAACTAGCGGGTATCGGGAGCAGTTCTTC
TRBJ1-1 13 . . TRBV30 CAWTRGWTDEAFF TGTGCCTGGACTAGGGGGTGGACGGATGAAGCTTTCTTT
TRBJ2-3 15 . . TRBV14 CASSQDLIFTDTQYF TGTGCCAGCAGCCAAGATCTCATTTTCACAGATACGCAGTATTTT
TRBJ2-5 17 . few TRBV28 CASSPLSGLPYQETQYF TGTGCCAGCAGTCCCCTTTCGGGACTGCCGTACCAAGAGACCCAGTACTTC
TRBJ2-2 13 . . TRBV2 CASQGLNTGELFF TGTGCCAGCCAGGGATTGAACACCGGGGAGCTGTTTTTT
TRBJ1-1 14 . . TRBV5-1 CASSLGLTNTEAFF TGCGCCAGCAGCTTGGGACTTACGAACACTGAAGCTTTCTTT
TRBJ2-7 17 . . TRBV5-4 CASSPPGPIGVPYEQYF TGTGCCAGCAGCCCCCCAGGCCCCATTGGGGTCCCCTACGAGCAGTACTTC
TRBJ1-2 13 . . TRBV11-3 CASSTQGLHGYTF TGTGCCAGCAGCACCCAGGGACTCCATGGCTACACCTTC
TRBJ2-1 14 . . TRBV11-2 CASSLGGFIDEQFF TGTGCCAGCAGCTTAGGAGGGTTTATAGATGAGCAGTTCTTC
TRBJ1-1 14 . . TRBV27 CASSPPSRVTEAFF TGTGCCAGCAGTCCCCCCTCAAGGGTCACTGAAGCTTTCTTT
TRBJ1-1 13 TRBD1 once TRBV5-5 CASRSQGAAEAFF TGTGCCAGCAGGTCCCAGGGGGCGGCTGAAGCTTTCTTT
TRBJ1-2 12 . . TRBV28 CASRPTGGGYTF TGTGCCAGCAGGCCCACCGGTGGGGGCTACACCTTC
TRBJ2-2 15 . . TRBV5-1 CASSLDYNRAGELFF TGCGCCAGCAGCTTGGACTACAACAGGGCCGGGGAGCTGTTTTTT
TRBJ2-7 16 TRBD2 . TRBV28 CASSPRSGRVAYEQYF TGTGCCAGCAGTCCGCGCAGCGGGAGGGTCGCCTACGAGCAGTACTTC
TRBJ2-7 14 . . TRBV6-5 CASSYSPEHYEQYF TGTGCCAGCAGTTACTCCCCGGAACACTACGAGCAGTACTTC
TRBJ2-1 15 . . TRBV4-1 CASSQDGAGYNEQFF TGCGCCAGCAGCCAAGATGGGGCGGGCTATAATGAGCAGTTCTTC
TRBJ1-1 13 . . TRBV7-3 CASSFWENTEAFF TGTGCCAGCAGCTTTTGGGAGAACACTGAAGCTTTCTTT
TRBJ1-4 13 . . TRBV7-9 CASSPEADEKLFF TGTGCCAGCAGCCCAGAGGCAGATGAAAAACTGTTTTTT
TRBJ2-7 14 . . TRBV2 CASGGLADSYEQYF TGTGCCAGCGGGGGGCTAGCGGACTCCTACGAGCAGTACTTC
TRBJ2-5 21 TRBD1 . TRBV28 CASSTDMQQGRGVALRETQYF TGTGCCAGCAGTACCGACATGCAACAGGGGAGAGGGGTGGCTCTTCGGGAGACCCAGTACTTC
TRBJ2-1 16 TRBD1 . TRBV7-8 CASSQRQGSSYNEQFF TGTGCCAGCAGCCAGAGACAGGGGAGCTCCTACAATGAGCAGTTCTTC
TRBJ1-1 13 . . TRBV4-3 CASSQVFRGEAFF TGCGCCAGCAGCCAGGTTTTCAGGGGAGAAGCTTTCTTT
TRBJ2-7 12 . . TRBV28 CASSLTSYEQYF TGTGCCAGCAGTTTAACCAGCTACGAGCAGTACTTC
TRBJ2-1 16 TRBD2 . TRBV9 CASSVEERGGLNEQFF TGTGCCAGCAGCGTAGAGGAGCGGGGGGGCCTCAATGAGCAGTTCTTC
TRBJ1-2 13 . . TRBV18 CASSPAVNYGYTF TGTGCCAGCTCACCAGCGGTTAACTATGGCTACACCTTC
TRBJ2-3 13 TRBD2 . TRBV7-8 CASSLEGLAEGYF TGTGCCAGCAGCTTAGAGGGACTAGCGGAAGGGTATTTT
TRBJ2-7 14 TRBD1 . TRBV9 CASSVRTGGYEQYF TGTGCCAGCAGCGTACGGACAGGGGGCTACGAGCAGTACTTC
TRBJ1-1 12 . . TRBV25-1 CASSESYGEAFF TGTGCCAGCAGTGAAAGTTACGGTGAAGCTTTCTTT
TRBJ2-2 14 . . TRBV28 CASSLTGNTGELFF TGTGCCAGCAGTTTGACAGGGAACACCGGGGAGCTGTTTTTT
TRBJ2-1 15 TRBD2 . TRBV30 CAWSRESGGAYEQFF TGTGCCTGGAGTAGGGAGAGCGGGGGGGCGTATGAGCAGTTCTTC
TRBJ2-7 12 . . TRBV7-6 CASSSEYSEQYF TGTGCCAGCAGCTCCGAGTACAGTGAGCAGTACTTC
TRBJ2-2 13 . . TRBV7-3 CASSWMGTGELFF TGTGCCAGCAGCTGGATGGGCACCGGGGAGCTGTTTTTT
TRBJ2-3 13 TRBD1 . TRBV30 CAWRQGVTDTQYF TGTGCCTGGAGACAGGGGGTCACAGATACGCAGTATTTT
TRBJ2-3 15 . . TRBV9 CASSVSGSGSDTQYF TGTGCCAGCAGCGTCTCGGGGAGTGGCTCAGATACGCAGTATTTT
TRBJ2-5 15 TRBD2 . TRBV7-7 CASSLSSGVQETQYF TGTGCCAGCAGCTTATCTAGCGGTGTTCAAGAGACCCAGTACTTC
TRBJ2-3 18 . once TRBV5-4 CASSLERQAASWADTQYF TGTGCCAGCAGCTTGGAGCGACAGGCTGCGTCGTGGGCAGATACGCAGTATTTT
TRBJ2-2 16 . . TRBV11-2 CASSSIKRATTGELFF TGTGCCAGCAGCTCCATCAAGAGAGCAACCACCGGGGAGCTGTTTTTT
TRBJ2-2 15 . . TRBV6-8 CASSEGDGYTGELFF TGTGCCAGCAGTGAGGGGGACGGCTACACCGGGGAGCTGTTTTTT
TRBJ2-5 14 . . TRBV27 CASSLGGAGETQYF TGTGCCAGCAGCTTGGGGGGGGCTGGGGAGACCCAGTACTTC
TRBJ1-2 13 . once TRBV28 CASSPPTNYGYTF TGTGCCAGCAGCCCACCTACTAACTATGGCTACACCTTC